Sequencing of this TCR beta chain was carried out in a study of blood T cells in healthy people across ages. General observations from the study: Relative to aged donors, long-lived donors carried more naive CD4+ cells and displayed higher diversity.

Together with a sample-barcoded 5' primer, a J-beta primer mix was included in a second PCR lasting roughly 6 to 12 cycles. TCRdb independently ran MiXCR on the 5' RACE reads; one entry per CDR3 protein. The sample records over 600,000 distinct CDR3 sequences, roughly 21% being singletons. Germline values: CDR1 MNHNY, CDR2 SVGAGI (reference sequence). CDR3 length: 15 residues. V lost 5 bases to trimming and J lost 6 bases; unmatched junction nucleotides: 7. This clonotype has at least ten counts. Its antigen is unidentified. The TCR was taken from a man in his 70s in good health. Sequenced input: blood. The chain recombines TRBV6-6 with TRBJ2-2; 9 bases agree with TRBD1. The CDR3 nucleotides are TGTGCCAGCAGTCCGGGACAGGGATCATCCGGGGAGCTGTTTTTT. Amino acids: CASSPGQGSSGELFF.